This T cell receptor (beta chain) was identified during a study of cytomegalovirus exposure and HLA in healthy donors. With 60 Vbeta and 13 Jbeta primers, the PCR was carried out. Sequencing used immunoSEQ multiplex PCR; TCRdb keeps in-frame clones, though not all of them. The sample contains roughly 96,000 clones, roughly 74% of which appear only once. Study-wide results and caveats: Indistinguishable V segments such as TRBV6-2 and TRBV6-3 were excluded. Reports showed the classifier diagnosing cytomegalovirus status with high specificity and sensitivity. Some highly shared sequence variants likely arose as a pipeline artifact.

Germline loops: CDR1 GTSNPN, CDR2 SVGIG (reference sequence). The CDR3 is 14 amino acids. After removal of 1 base from V and 4 bases from J, the junction contained 2 bases not matched to a gene. For this clone: The antigen remains unidentified.

This receptor was identified in a female donor in good health and CMV-seropositive. V is TRBV30 and J is TRBJ2-1; 9 bases agree with TRBD1. The sequencing input was PBMCs. The CDR3 region has the DNA TGTGCCTGGAGTGGGGACAGGGCTTACAATGAGCAGTTCTTC. This gives the protein CAWSGDRAYNEQFF.